The sequence of this T cell receptor (beta chain) was determined in a study of CD8+CD57+ T cells in acquired aplastic anemia. Study-wide context: Average DNA yield from sorted CD4+ and CD8+ cells was around 3 ug. Some 10 million reads were obtained on average for healthy donor CD4+ cells.

From germline, CDR1 is KGHDR and CDR2 SFDVKD. The germline V and J ends were trimmed by 4 bases and 5 bases, with 5 bases remaining between them. The CDR3 has 12 amino acids. TCR beta VDJ and CDR3 were profiled, and genomic DNA was the template. TCRdb reanalysed the reads using MiXCR and keeps one entry per CDR3 protein. The sample lists 55,000 to 80,000 distinct CDR3 sequences; roughly half were seen once. This clonotype was seen once. What it binds is not known. Study outcomes and limitations: About 29 CD8+ CDR3 sequences occurred in both the patients and the controls. Any difference that existed in CD8+ Simpson's diversity between patients and controls was not significant.

The specimen sequenced was sorted CD4+, CD8+, or CD8+CD57+ T cells (not recorded which) from PBMCs. The chain links TRBV24-1 to TRBJ1-5; unclear D gene. The TCR comes from a human donor in good health, serving as a control. CDR3 protein: CATSDGHQPQHF. Written as DNA, the CDR3 is TGTGCCACCAGTGACGGGCATCAGCCCCAGCATTTT.